The rows below give T cell receptor beta chains drawn from one sample of a study of immune cell composition in non-small cell lung cancer. Profiled with immunoSEQ multiplex PCR; TCRdb holds only in-frame clones, not every one. The profile shows over 1,500 clones, approximately 80% of them singletons. These data were also filed under a second study, of CD4 T cells in lung cancer.

Sequenced: lung tumor tissue. The receptors come from a human donor with non-small cell lung cancer. The CDR3 runs from the conserved cysteine through the conserved F or W. The D gene is left open where the match is weak. Expanded clones get a size class; other rows say once, few or many, or leave the size out.

abundance,j_gene,v_gene,d_gene,CDR3aa,CDR3nt
.,TRBJ1-6,TRBV18,TRBD1,CASSPLNQSPGTGGNSPLHF,TGTGCCAGCTCACCCTTAAACCAGAGTCCGGGGACAGGGGGTAATTCACCCCTCCACTTT
.,TRBJ1-1,TRBV6-1,.,CASTRGSPGDSMAFF,TGTGCCAGCACCCGAGGTTCCCCCGGGGACTCTATGGCTTTCTTT
.,TRBJ1-2,TRBV7-8,TRBD1,CASSTRTGDFYGYTF,TGTGCCAGCAGCACAAGGACAGGAGACTTTTATGGCTACACCTTC
.,TRBJ1-4,TRBV11-3,.,CASSLQGTGEKLFF,TGTGCCAGCAGCTTACAGGGTACCGGGGAAAAACTGTTTTTT
.,TRBJ1-5,TRBV7-8,TRBD1,CASSLGSLTGTNQPQHF,TGTGCCAGCAGCTTAGGTAGCCTGACAGGGACTAATCAGCCCCAGCATTTT
.,TRBJ2-7,TRBV13,TRBD2,CASSLGLAGDGSYEQYF,TGTGCCAGCAGCTTAGGCCTAGCGGGGGATGGCTCCTACGAGCAGTACTTC
.,TRBJ1-2,TRBV19,.,CASSTRTVYGYTF,TGTGCCAGTAGTACCAGGACAGTCTATGGCTACACCTTC
.,TRBJ1-2,TRBV5-6,TRBD1,CASSGAPGTGVYGYTF,TGTGCCAGCAGCGGAGCCCCGGGAACAGGGGTATATGGCTACACCTTC
.,TRBJ2-2,TRBV4-2,.,CASSQDLVPGELFF,TGTGCCAGCAGCCAAGATCTAGTACCGGGGGAGCTGTTTTTT
.,TRBJ1-2,TRBV5-4,.,CASSQDLEGGYTF,TGTGCCAGCAGCCAAGATCTAGAAGGTGGCTACACCTTC
.,TRBJ1-1,TRBV15,.,CATRSVGRNTEAFF,TGTGCCACCCGAAGTGTGGGCCGGAACACTGAAGCTTTCTTT
.,TRBJ1-4,TRBV6-1,TRBD1,CASSGQQGRSEKLFF,TGTGCCAGCAGTGGCCAACAGGGGAGGAGTGAAAAACTGTTTTTT
once,TRBJ2-7,TRBV9,TRBD1,CASSVGIAGGSMGYEQYF,TGTGCCAGCAGCGTAGGTATAGCAGGGGGTTCAATGGGCTACGAGCAGTACTTC
.,TRBJ2-1,TRBV4-2,.,CASSRSGQSYNEQFF,TGTGCCAGCAGCCGATCGGGACAATCCTACAATGAGCAGTTCTTC
.,TRBJ1-4,TRBV6-5,.,CASNTLVEPLFF,TGTGCCAGCAACACCCTGGTCGAACCACTGTTTTTT
few,TRBJ2-1,TRBV7-2,TRBD2,CASSLPLAAAEQFF,TGTGCCAGCAGCTTACCCCTAGCGGCAGCTGAGCAGTTCTTC
.,TRBJ2-7,TRBV7-2,.,CASSPGLPLGKDF,TGTGCCAGCAGCCCGGGACTTCCCCTGGGGAAGGACTTC
.,TRBJ2-5,TRBV19,TRBD2,CASSPWGGGEETQYF,TGTGCCAGTAGTCCGTGGGGCGGGGGGGAAGAGACCCAGTACTTC
.,TRBJ1-6,TRBV30,.,CAWSGQGVDSPLHF,TGTGCCTGGAGTGGTCAGGGTGTCGATTCACCCCTCCACTTT
.,TRBJ1-6,TRBV19,TRBD1,CASFGGTGFNSPLHF,TGTGCCAGTTTTGGTGGGACAGGGTTTAATTCACCCCTCCACTTT
.,TRBJ2-3,TRBV5-1,.,CASPPGQGWIFDTQYF,TGCGCCAGCCCCCCCGGGCAGGGGTGGATTTTCGATACGCAGTATTTT
once,TRBJ2-2,TRBV4-1,.,CASSRQRGGTGELFF,TGCGCCAGCAGCCGACAAAGGGGGGGCACCGGGGAGCTGTTTTTT
.,TRBJ2-7,TRBV9,TRBD2,CASSVQGLGGEQYF,TGTGCCAGCAGCGTACAGGGACTAGGGGGCGAGCAGTACTTC
.,TRBJ1-1,TRBV18,TRBD1,CASSLAEGQGMAFF,TGTGCCAGCTCACTCGCGGAAGGACAGGGTATGGCTTTCTTT
.,TRBJ2-2,TRBV7-9,.,CASSPQVIGELFF,TGTGCCAGCAGCCCACAGGTGATCGGGGAGCTGTTTTTT
.,TRBJ2-1,TRBV9,TRBD2,CASSVLGLAGGNEQFF,TGTGCCAGCAGCGTACTCGGACTAGCGGGGGGGAATGAGCAGTTCTTC
.,TRBJ2-1,TRBV29-1,TRBD2,CSVGSAGGSYNEQFF,TGCAGCGTAGGTTCGGCGGGAGGGTCCTACAATGAGCAGTTCTTC